The 26 T cell receptor beta chains presented below share a single source sample, sequenced in a study of blood T cell repertoires in COVID-19. Profiling relied on immunoSEQ multiplex PCR, and the TCRdb table lists in-frame clones only, not all of them. The top ten hold about a fifth of the sample, which has approximately 100,000 clones, approximately 90% seen once. The sequenced sample was peripheral blood. The receptors stem from a human donor with acute or convalescent COVID-19. The donor label of this sample is uncertain.

This chain uses TRBV30 with TRBJ2-1, with D perhaps TRBD1 (5 bases). The CDR3 extends over 14 amino acids. V was cut by 2 bases and J by 5 bases, with 13 bases left in between. Germline CDR1 GTSNPN, CDR2 SVGIG (reference sequence). The CDR3 DNA reads as TGTGCCTGGAGTTCGGACACCTTCGACAATGAGCAGTTCTTC. Translating gives CAWSSDTFDNEQFF.

CDR3 region: CAWSSGPYSNQPQHF. CDR3 nucleotide sequence: TGTGCCTGGAGCTCAGGGCCTTATAGCAATCAGCCCCAGCATTTT. The chain carries TRBV30 and TRBJ1-5, with D possibly TRBD1 on 5 matching bases. Per germline, CDR1 GTSNPN and CDR2 SVGIG (reference sequence). V was clipped by 3 bases and J by 0 bases, with 12 bases between them. The CDR3 is 15 residues long.

The chain recombines TRBV2 with TRBJ2-5, with 10 positions matching TRBD2. This CDR3 comprises 16 residues. The trim removed 3 bases at V and 5 bases at J, leaving 9 bases unmatched. Germline values: CDR1 SNHLY, CDR2 FYNNEI. CDR3 nucleotide sequence: TGTGCCAGCAGTGACGGGCTAGCGGGGGAGGCCGAGACCCAGTACTTC. It codes for CASSDGLAGEAETQYF.

This chain links TRBV4-2 with TRBJ1-2; the match to TRBD1 covers 8 bases. CDR1 and CDR2 from the germline V gene are LGHNA and YNFKEQ. Trimming removed 3 bases from V and 4 bases from J; junction bases left unmatched: 4. The CDR3 length is 14 residues. The DNA of the CDR3 is TGTGCCAGCAGCCACGACAGGGGTTCCTATGGCTACACCTTC. Its protein is CASSHDRGSYGYTF.

The chain recombines TRBV14 with TRBJ1-2, with D possibly matching TRBD1 (6 bases). The V and J ends lost 2 bases and 6 bases respectively, with 19 bases between them. There are 16 residues in the CDR3. Germline V gives CDR1 SGHDN, CDR2 FVKESK. CDR3 sequence reads: CASSQTLGQTPNGYTF. The CDR3 bases are TGTGCCAGCAGCCAAACGTTGGGACAAACGCCGAATGGCTACACCTTC. Full variable domain (rest looked up from reference TRBV14 and TRBJ1-2): EAGVTQFPSHSVIEKGQTVTLRCDPISGHDNLYWYRRVMGKEIKFLLHFVKESKQDESGMPNNRFLAERTGGTYSTLKVQPAELEDSGVYFCASSQTLGQTPNGYTFGSGTRLTVV.

The V gene is TRBV28, the J gene TRBJ2-1, with 10 bases that match TRBD2. J was trimmed by 3 bases and V by 8 bases; bases with no gene match: 1. This CDR3 region has 13 residues. Germline V CDR1 and CDR2: MDHEN, SYDVKM. The CDR3 nucleotides read TGTGCCAGCGGACTAGCGGACTACAATGAGCAGTTCTTC. Translating it yields CASGLADYNEQFF.

The chain is built from TRBV5-6 and TRBJ1-2; perhaps TRBD1 as D (5 bases). The V end lost 4 bases, the J end lost 4 bases, and 14 bases lay between the germline ends. Germline V gene data show CDR1 as SGHDT and CDR2 as YYEEEE. The CDR3 loop spans 14 amino acids. The CDR3: CASSPQGIGYGYTF. The CDR3, as DNA: TGTGCCAGCAGCCCTCAGGGCATAGGCTATGGCTACACCTTC.

This chain joins TRBV6-5 and TRBJ2-5, with 7 bases lining up with TRBD2. CDR1 is MNHEY and CDR2 is SVGAGI in the germline V gene. The CDR3 consists of 15 residues. V was pared by 5 bases and J by 5 bases, with 11 bases of the junction left unmatched. The CDR3 DNA reads as TGTGCCAGCAGTCTATCCTGGACTAGTCGGGAGACCCAGTACTTC. This codes for CASSLSWTSRETQYF.

The chain employs TRBV11-3 and TRBJ2-3, with 7 bases identical to TRBD2. The CDR3 length is 14 residues. V lost 3 bases and J lost 4; bases outside the gene matches: 4. CDR1 is SGHNT, CDR2 YENEEA, per germline. CDR3 DNA: TGTGCCAGCAGCTTGGGGCGGGGGTCAGATACGCAGTATTTT. Residues: CASSLGRGSDTQYF.

This sequence joins TRBV6-2 or TRBV6-3 and TRBJ1-4, with D perhaps TRBD1 (6 bases). V dropped 6 bases and J dropped 5 bases, with 16 bases sitting between them. This CDR3 is 15 amino acids long. Germline V gene lookup returns CDR1 MNHEY and CDR2 SVGEGT. The CDR3 DNA reads TGTGCCAGCAGCTTGGGAGGGGGATACAATGAAAAACTGTTTTTT. Amino acids: CASSLGGGYNEKLFF.

This clone is a singleton in its sample. The rearrangement joins TRBV11-2 to TRBJ1-2, with TRBD1 identical over 7 bases. Germline V CDR1 and CDR2: SGHAT, FQNNGV. The CDR3 extends over 15 amino acids. The J segment lost 3 bases and the V segment lost 3 bases, leaving 7 bases of the junction unmatched. CDR3 nucleotide sequence: TGTGCCAGCAGCTTCAGACAGGGTTTGTACTATGGCTACACCTTC. It encodes CASSFRQGLYYGYTF.

This clone appeared once. The genes are TRBV18 and TRBJ1-1, with D unresolved. CDR3 length: 15 amino acids. In germline, CDR1 is KGHSH, CDR2 LQKENI. With 3 bases removed from V and 4 bases from J, the gap between germline ends came to 15 bases. The CDR3 spells CASSPTAFGGTEAFF. CDR3 in DNA: TGTGCCAGCTCACCTACGGCCTTCGGCGGCACTGAAGCTTTCTTT.

This chain connects TRBV5-5 to TRBJ2-6; D is unresolved. The germline V gene encodes CDR1 SGHKS and CDR2 YYEKEE (reference sequence). This CDR3 region has 16 residues. Between the trimmed V and J ends, which lost 5 bases and 1 base, there was a span of 13 bases. The CDR3 sequence is CASRILPISGANVLTF. CDR3 in DNA: TGTGCCAGCAGAATCCTACCTATATCTGGGGCCAACGTCCTGACTTTC. The entire variable domain, with the rest obtained from reference TRBV5-5 and TRBJ2-6, is as follows: DAGVTQSPTHLIKTRGQQVTLRCSPISGHKSVSWYQQVLGQGPQFIFQYYEKEERGRGNFPDRFSARQFPNYSSELNVNALLLGDSALYLCASRILPISGANVLTFGAGSRLTVL.

The chain carries TRBV6-5 and TRBJ1-2; weak D call: TRBD1 (6 bases). The CDR3 spans 15 residues. Germline CDR1 MNHEY, CDR2 SVGAGI. V shed 4 bases and J shed 2 bases, with 14 bases lying between them. CDR3 coding DNA: TGTGCCAGCAGTTTGGGCCAGGGGCTCAACTATGGCTACACCTTC. The encoded protein is CASSLGQGLNYGYTF.

This chain connects TRBV28 to TRBJ1-1; a possible D gene is TRBD1 (5 bases). The CDR3 runs 13 residues. The germline V and J ends were trimmed by 7 bases and 0 bases, with 9 bases remaining between them. Germline loops: CDR1 MDHEN, CDR2 SYDVKM. The CDR3 sequence: CASKGHMNTEAFF. The CDR3 DNA is TGTGCCAGCAAGGGGCATATGAACACTGAAGCTTTCTTT. Using reference TRBV28 and TRBJ1-1 for the parts outside the CDR3, the full variable domain is DVKVTQSSRYLVKRTGEKVFLECVQDMDHENMFWYRQDPGLGLRLIYFSYDVKMKEKGDIPEGYSVSREKKERFSLILESASTNQTSMYLCASKGHMNTEAFFGQGTRLTVV.

The V gene is TRBV5-1, the J gene TRBJ2-1, with no clear D. Germline CDR1 and CDR2: SGHRS and YFSETQ. This CDR3 comprises 14 residues. V was cut by 3 bases and J by 1 base, with 8 bases left in between. CDR3 nucleotide sequence: TGCGCCAGCAGCTCCGTTTTTTCCTACAATGAGCAGTTCTTC. It specifies CASSSVFSYNEQFF.

This clone was detected a few times. The chain uses TRBV11-3 and TRBJ2-5, with D possibly TRBD1 on 6 matching bases. Trimming shortened V by 1 base and J by 4 bases, and 7 bases separated the two germline ends. The CDR3 length is 13 residues. CDR1 is SGHNT and CDR2 is YENEEA in the germline V gene. The CDR3 coding sequence is TGTGCCAGCAGCTTAGGAGGGGGAGAGACCCAGTACTTC. Translated: CASSLGGGETQYF. Filled out from reference TRBV11-3 and TRBJ2-5, the complete variable domain reads EAGVVQSPRYKIIEKKQPVAFWCNPISGHNTLYWYLQNLGQGPELLIRYENEEAVDDSQLPKDRFSAERLKGVDSTLKIQPAELGDSAVYLCASSLGGGETQYFGPGTRLLVL.

The V gene is TRBV28, the J gene TRBJ1-2; D may be TRBD1 (5 bases). The germline gives CDR1 MDHEN, CDR2 SYDVKM. CDR3 length: 15 residues. The germline V and J ends were trimmed by 5 bases and 3 bases, with 16 bases remaining between them. The DNA of the CDR3 is TGTGCCAGCAGTCGGGGAGGGGATTTGTACTATGGCTACACCTTC. Protein: CASSRGGDLYYGYTF.

This chain uses TRBV11-1 with TRBJ2-5, with 9 bases matching TRBD1. V trimming: 6 bases; J trimming: 5 bases; junction bases outside the gene matches: 4. The CDR3 sequence is 13 residues long. The germline V gene has CDR1 SGHAT and CDR2 FQDESV (reference sequence). CDR3 nucleotide sequence: TGTGCCAGCAGAACAGGGGGCTGGGAGACCCAGTACTTC. Its translation: CASRTGGWETQYF.

The V call is TRBV7-8, the J call TRBJ1-4; weak D call: TRBD1 (5 bases). V lost 5 bases and J 13 bases, leaving 17 bases between the germline ends. The length of the CDR3 is 13 residues. Germline V CDR1 and CDR2: SGHVS, FQNEAQ. CDR3 loop: CASSPRVGGRLFF. The CDR3 DNA reads as TGTGCCAGCAGCCCCCGTGTGGGGGGAAGACTGTTTTTT.

CDR3 bases: TGTGCCAGCAGCCCAGGACAGGGGCGTTCACCCCTCCACTTT. As protein: CASSPGQGRSPLHF. The chain combines TRBV5-6 with TRBJ1-6, with 9 nucleotides matching TRBD1. There are 14 residues in the CDR3. Trimming took 4 bases from V and 9 from J; bases not matched to a gene: 5. Germline assignment: CDR1 SGHDT and CDR2 YYEEEE.

This clone was detected only once. The chain carries TRBV30 and TRBJ1-1, with D unclear. The CDR3 length is 13 residues. Trimming pared 2 bases from V and 0 bases from J, leaving 7 bases between. From germline, CDR1 is GTSNPN and CDR2 SVGIG (reference sequence). In DNA, the CDR3 is TGTGCCTGGAGTCGAGGCCTGAACACTGAAGCTTTCTTT. Residues: CAWSRGLNTEAFF.

This clone has more than one count but fewer than ten. This chain uses TRBV10-3 with TRBJ2-1; no clear D. V gave up 4 bases and J gave up 6 bases, with 10 bases separating them. CDR1 is ENHRY, CDR2 SYGVKD, per germline. The CDR3 loop spans 13 amino acids. This CDR3 is CAISVTPGNEQFF. CDR3 DNA sequence: TGTGCCATCAGTGTGACACCCGGCAATGAGCAGTTCTTC.

The chain links TRBV28 to TRBJ1-3; tentative D call: TRBD1 (6 bases). CDR3 length equals 14 residues. Germline loops: CDR1 MDHEN, CDR2 SYDVKM. Trimming pared 5 bases from V and 1 base from J, leaving 9 bases between. CDR3 sequence (DNA): TGTGCCAGCAGTCCTCAGGGGTCTGGAAACACCATATATTTT. Its protein is CASSPQGSGNTIYF.

The chain links TRBV3-1 (or the pseudogene TRBV3-2) to TRBJ1-3; D unclear. Per germline, CDR1 LGHDT and CDR2 YNNKEL (reference sequence). The CDR3 length is 15 residues. V was clipped by 1 base and J by 6 bases, with 13 bases between them. The CDR3 here is CASSQVADRVNTIYF. The CDR3 region has the DNA TGTGCCAGCAGCCAAGTTGCAGACCGGGTAAACACCATATATTTT.

This clone was counted once. The genes are TRBV11-2 and TRBJ2-1; possible D gene TRBD1, 5 bases. This CDR3 has 17 amino acids. Per the germline V gene, CDR1 is SGHAT and CDR2 is FQNNGV. Trimming took off 1 base at V and 0 bases at J, with 13 bases between the two ends. CDR3 loop: CASSLGAGPSSYNEQFF. The CDR3 DNA follows: TGTGCCAGCAGCTTAGGGGCAGGGCCCAGCTCCTACAATGAGCAGTTCTTC.